The 20 T cell receptor beta chains reported below all come from one sample, sequenced in a study of cytomegalovirus exposure and HLA in healthy donors (TCRdb year 2017). The library relied on the immunoSEQ multiplex PCR assay. The multiplex PCR relied on a mix of 60 forward primers for TCR Vbeta segments and 13 reverse primers for TCR Jbeta segments. TCRdb mirrors the immuneACCESS table, restricted to in-frame sequences. Some clones are absent from its copies; in checked studies, under half trace to an unresolved V gene, and the reason for the others is unknown. In this sample the table shows approximately 150,000 clones, 80% of which occur a single time. The ten largest clones take up almost 7% of the sample. Sample: PBMCs. The receptor source for this set is a man aged 30 to 39 in good health and CMV-seropositive.

To note about this clone: The sample has other DNA sequences that encode this CDR3 too. The rearrangement joins TRBV28 to TRBJ2-6; 8 nucleotides match TRBD1. Germline values: CDR1 MDHEN, CDR2 SYDVKM. This CDR3 spans 16 amino acids. The V and J ends lost 6 bases and 0 bases, in that order; junction bases with no gene match: 4. The CDR3 spells CASSRGQVSGANVLTF. Written as DNA, the CDR3 is TGTGCCAGCAGCCGGGGACAGGTCTCTGGGGCCAACGTCCTGACTTTC.

In its sample, this clone was seen once. V and J are TRBV4-1 and TRBJ2-3, with 10 bases fitting TRBD1. With 4 bases clipped from V and 4 bases from J, the junction kept 11 bases outside the gene matches. This CDR3 has 17 amino acids. Germline V CDR1 and CDR2: MGHRA, YSYEKL. CDR3 sequence: CASSRPGRDRGADTQYF. The CDR3 DNA is TGCGCCAGCAGCCGACCTGGCCGGGACAGGGGTGCAGATACGCAGTATTTT.

This chain connects TRBV5-1 to TRBJ1-3; TRBD1 might be the D (6 bases). The CDR3 runs 18 residues. V lost 0 bases to trimming and J lost 0 bases, with 16 bases between them. Per germline, CDR1 SGHRS and CDR2 YFSETQ. In nucleotides, the CDR3 is TGCGCCAGCAGCTTGGCCGTCCCCGGACAGAGCTCTGGAAACACCATATATTTT. It yields the protein CASSLAVPGQSSGNTIYF.

This clone was found once. This chain links TRBV4-3 with TRBJ1-1, with D possibly TRBD1 on 5 matching bases. V lost 1 base and J lost 7, with 22 bases in between. This CDR3 region has 17 residues. The germline CDR1 and CDR2 sequences are LGHNA and YSLEER. The CDR3 is CASSQGPAGGREVEAFF. CDR3 coding DNA: TGCGCCAGCAGCCAAGGCCCCGCCGGGGGGAGGGAAGTTGAAGCTTTCTTT.

The rearrangement links TRBV19 to TRBJ1-6; D is ambiguous. In germline, CDR1 is LNHDA, CDR2 SQIVND (reference sequence). The CDR3 extends over 18 amino acids. The V and J ends lost 0 bases and 0 bases respectively, with 12 bases between them. CDR3 sequence (DNA): TGTGCCAGTAGTATAGATTCCGGGTTCCTCTCCTATAATTCACCCCTCCACTTT. Translated, it gives CASSIDSGFLSYNSPLHF.

In regard to this clone: A junction end diverges from the germline sequence, so it may reflect a read error. The chain links TRBV6-5 to TRBJ1-2; 11 nucleotides agree with TRBD1. The germline V gene has CDR1 MNHEY and CDR2 SVGAGI. The CDR3 has 12 residues. The CDR3 nucleotides are TGTGCCAGCAGTTCTAATGCCGGGACAGGGGGCTTC. It codes for CASSSNAGTGGF.

The chain combines TRBV5-1 with TRBJ2-7, with D possibly being TRBD2 (7 bases). V was pared by 5 bases and J by 3 bases, with 21 bases between. Germline-derived CDR1 and CDR2 are SGHRS and YFSETQ. This CDR3 spans 16 amino acids. The CDR3, as DNA: TGCGCCAGCAGTTTAGTAGGGGGGGCGGGCTACTACGAGCAGTACTTC. Translated, it gives CASSLVGGAGYYEQYF.

This clone was counted only a few times. V is TRBV7-8 and J is TRBJ2-3; 7 bases map to TRBD1. V dropped 5 bases and J dropped 2; count of bases not matched to a gene: 13. The CDR3 is made up of 17 amino acids. Germline CDR1 reads SGHVS; CDR2 reads FQNEAQ. CDR3: CASSPQTGTAITDTQYF. CDR3 bases: TGTGCCAGCAGCCCCCAAACCGGGACAGCAATCACAGATACGCAGTATTTT.

The chain carries TRBV4-1 and TRBJ2-7, with a tentative D call TRBD2 (5 bases). The CDR3 is 13 amino acids. Trimming removed 2 bases at V and 3 bases at J, with 8 bases between. Per the germline V gene, CDR1 is MGHRA and CDR2 is YSYEKL. The CDR3 is CASSQSGSYEQYF. The CDR3 DNA follows: TGCGCCAGCAGCCAATCGGGGAGCTACGAGCAGTACTTC.

The sample holds one count of this clone. The gene calls are TRBV30 and TRBJ2-3; the match to TRBD1 covers 7 bases. V trimming: 2 bases; J trimming: 4 bases; junction bases outside the gene matches: 3. There are 13 residues in the CDR3. The germline V gene encodes CDR1 GTSNPN and CDR2 SVGIG (reference sequence). The CDR3 is CAWSQGGADTQYF. The CDR3 DNA sequence: TGTGCCTGGAGTCAAGGGGGCGCAGATACGCAGTATTTT.

This chain links TRBV28 with TRBJ2-1; no firm D call. V was pared by 3 bases and J by 6 bases, with 12 bases between. Germline V CDR1 and CDR2: MDHEN, SYDVKM. The CDR3 loop spans 14 amino acids. The CDR3 is CASSLGQAPNEQFF. CDR3 in DNA: TGTGCCAGCAGTTTGGGTCAGGCCCCCAATGAGCAGTTCTTC.

The chain combines TRBV25-1 with TRBJ2-5; D is unclear. Gene TRBJ2-7 matches the end of the DNA better, so the J call may be wrong. This CDR3 is 14 amino acids long. Germline V gene data show CDR1 as MGHDK and CDR2 as SYGVNS. The CDR3: CASSEIGQSYEQYF. CDR3 nucleotide sequence: TGTGCCAGCAGTGAAATTGGGCAGTCCTACGAGCAGTACTTC.

This clone was counted between two and nine times. This chain joins TRBV7-9 and TRBJ1-4; D call uncertain. This CDR3 contains 13 residues. V was clipped by 1 base and J by 11 bases, with 11 bases between them. Per germline, CDR1 SEHNR and CDR2 FQNEAQ (reference sequence). The CDR3 nucleotides read TGTGCCAGCAGCTTAGTACCGGAGGAGAAACTGTTTTTT. As protein: CASSLVPEEKLFF.

V usage is TRBV2 and J usage is TRBJ2-5; 9 bases agree with TRBD2. Germline V gene sequence: CDR1 SNHLY, CDR2 FYNNEI. This CDR3 comprises 17 residues. The V and J ends lost 7 bases and 1 base, in that order; junction bases with no gene match: 13. CDR3 residues: CASTYSSGIGGQETQYF. The CDR3 nucleotides are TGTGCCAGCACGTATTCTAGCGGGATAGGGGGCCAAGAGACCCAGTACTTC.

The chain joins TRBV7-8 to TRBJ2-7, with a possible D match to TRBD1 (5 bases). The CDR3 is made up of 14 amino acids. Trimming removed 1 base from V and 3 bases from J, with 10 bases in between. Germline CDR1 reads SGHVS; CDR2 reads FQNEAQ. CDR3 nucleotide sequence: TGTGCCAGCAGCTTAGGGACAAGGATCTACGAGCAGTACTTC. Its protein product is CASSLGTRIYEQYF.

This chain links TRBV9 with TRBJ1-5; 8 nucleotides line up with TRBD1. This CDR3 comprises 16 residues. With 3 bases clipped from V and 4 bases from J, the junction kept 9 bases outside the gene matches. Germline V gene data show CDR1 as SGDLS and CDR2 as YYNGEE. The chain's CDR3 is CASSAGAGTGNQPQHF. The CDR3, as DNA: TGTGCCAGCAGCGCGGGGGCCGGGACAGGTAATCAGCCCCAGCATTTT.

The chain's CDR3 is CASSLVAGDNYEQYF. The DNA for the CDR3 is TGTGCCAGCAGCTTAGTTGCGGGAGATAATTACGAGCAGTACTTC. V is TRBV7-8 and J is TRBJ2-7; 7 bases map to TRBD2. The CDR3 extends over 15 amino acids. Germline loops: CDR1 SGHVS, CDR2 FQNEAQ. With V trimmed by 1 base and J by 4 bases, 7 bases remained unmatched.

The rearrangement uses TRBV15 and TRBJ2-3, with D unresolved. The CDR3 runs 14 residues. In germline, CDR1 is LNHNV, CDR2 YYDKDF (reference sequence). Trimming shortened V by 0 bases and J by 0 bases, and 4 bases separated the two germline ends. The CDR3 DNA is TGTGCCACCAGCAGAGATCTGAGCACAGATACGCAGTATTTT. Protein: CATSRDLSTDTQYF. Full variable domain (outside the CDR3, taken from reference TRBV15 and TRBJ2-3): DAMVIQNPRYQVTQFGKPVTLSCSQTLNHNVMYWYQQKSSQAPKLLFHYYDKDFNNEADTPDNFQSRRPNTSFCFLDIRSPGLGDTAMYLCATSRDLSTDTQYFGPGTRLTVL.

This clone appeared a few times. One end of the junction varies from germline; a read error may be responsible. V and J are TRBV7-9 and TRBJ2-1, with D tentatively TRBD2 (5 bases). This CDR3 region has 16 residues. CDR1 SEHNR and CDR2 FQNEAQ come from the germline V gene (reference sequence). The CDR3 DNA sequence: TGTTCCAGCAGCTTAGTAGGGAGTGTCTCCTACAATGAGCAGTTCTTC. It translates to CSSSLVGSVSYNEQFF.

The V and J genes are TRBV28 and TRBJ2-7, with 7 bases lining up with TRBD1. CDR3 length: 14 residues. V was pared by 6 bases and J by 6 bases, with 11 bases of the junction left unmatched. The V gene's germline CDR1 is MDHEN and CDR2 SYDVKM. The CDR3 DNA reads as TGTGCCAGCAGACCCTCGGGACAGCCTTCCGAGCAGTACTTC. Residues: CASRPSGQPSEQYF. The full variable domain, in which reference TRBV28 and TRBJ2-7 provide the parts outside the CDR3, is DVKVTQSSRYLVKRTGEKVFLECVQDMDHENMFWYRQDPGLGLRLIYFSYDVKMKEKGDIPEGYSVSREKKERFSLILESASTNQTSMYLCASRPSGQPSEQYFGPGTRLTVT.